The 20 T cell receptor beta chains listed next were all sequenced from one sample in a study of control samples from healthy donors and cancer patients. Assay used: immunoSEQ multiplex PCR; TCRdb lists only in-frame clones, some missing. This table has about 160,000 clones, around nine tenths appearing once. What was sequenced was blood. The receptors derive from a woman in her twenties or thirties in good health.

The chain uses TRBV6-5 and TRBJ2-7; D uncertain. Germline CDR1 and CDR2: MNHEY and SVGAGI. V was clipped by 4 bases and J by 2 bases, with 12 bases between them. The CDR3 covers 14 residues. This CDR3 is CASSFRTSPYEQYF. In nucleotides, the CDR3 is TGTGCCAGCAGTTTCCGGACGAGCCCCTACGAGCAGTACTTC.

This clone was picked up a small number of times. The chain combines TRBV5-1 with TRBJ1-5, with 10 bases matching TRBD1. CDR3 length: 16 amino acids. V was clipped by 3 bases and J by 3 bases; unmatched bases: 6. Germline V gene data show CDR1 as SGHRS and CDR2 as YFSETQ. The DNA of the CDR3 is TGCGCCAGCAGCTCCGACAGGGGGCTCCTCAATCAGCCCCAGCATTTT. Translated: CASSSDRGLLNQPQHF.

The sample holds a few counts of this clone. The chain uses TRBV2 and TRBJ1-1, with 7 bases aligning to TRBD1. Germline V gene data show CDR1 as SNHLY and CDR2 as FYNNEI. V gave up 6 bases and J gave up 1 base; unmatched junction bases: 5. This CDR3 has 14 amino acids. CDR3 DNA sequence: TGTGCCAGCAGGGAGGGACAGTCGAACACTGAAGCTTTCTTT. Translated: CASREGQSNTEAFF.

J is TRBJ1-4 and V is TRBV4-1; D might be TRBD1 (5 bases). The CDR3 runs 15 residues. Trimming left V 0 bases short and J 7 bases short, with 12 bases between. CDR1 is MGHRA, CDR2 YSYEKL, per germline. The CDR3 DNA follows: TGCGCCAGCAGCCAAGACCCAGGGCGGAGTGAAAAACTGTTTTTT. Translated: CASSQDPGRSEKLFF.

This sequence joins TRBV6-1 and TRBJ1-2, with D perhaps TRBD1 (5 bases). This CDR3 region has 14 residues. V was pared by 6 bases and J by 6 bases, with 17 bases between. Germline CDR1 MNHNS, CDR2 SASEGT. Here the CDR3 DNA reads TGTGCCAGCAGGAGACAGTCAGAGAGGGATGGCTACACCTTC. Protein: CASRRQSERDGYTF.

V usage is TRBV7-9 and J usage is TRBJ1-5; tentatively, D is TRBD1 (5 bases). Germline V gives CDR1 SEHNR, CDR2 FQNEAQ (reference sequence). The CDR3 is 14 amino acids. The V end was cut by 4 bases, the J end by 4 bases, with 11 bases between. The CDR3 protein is CASSYPQGNQPQHF. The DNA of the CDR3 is TGTGCCAGCAGCTACCCGCAGGGAAATCAGCCCCAGCATTTT.

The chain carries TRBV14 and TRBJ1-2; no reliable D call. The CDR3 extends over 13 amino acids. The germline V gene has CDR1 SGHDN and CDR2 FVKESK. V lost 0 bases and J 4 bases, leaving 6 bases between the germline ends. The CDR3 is CASSQDGRYGYTF. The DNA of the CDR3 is TGTGCCAGCAGCCAAGATGGGCGCTATGGCTACACCTTC.

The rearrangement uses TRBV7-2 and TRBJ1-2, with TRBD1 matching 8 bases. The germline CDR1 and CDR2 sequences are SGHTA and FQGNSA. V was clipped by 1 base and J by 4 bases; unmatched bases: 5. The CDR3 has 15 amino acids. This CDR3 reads CASSLGQGFFYGYTF. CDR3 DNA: TGTGCCAGCAGCTTAGGACAGGGGTTCTTCTATGGCTACACCTTC.

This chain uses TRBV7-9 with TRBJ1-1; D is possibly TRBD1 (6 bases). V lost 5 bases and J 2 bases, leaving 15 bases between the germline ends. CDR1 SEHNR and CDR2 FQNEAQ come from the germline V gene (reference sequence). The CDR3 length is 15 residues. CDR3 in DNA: TGTGCCAGCAGCCCGTGGACAGCGTCCAACACTGAAGCTTTCTTT. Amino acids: CASSPWTASNTEAFF.

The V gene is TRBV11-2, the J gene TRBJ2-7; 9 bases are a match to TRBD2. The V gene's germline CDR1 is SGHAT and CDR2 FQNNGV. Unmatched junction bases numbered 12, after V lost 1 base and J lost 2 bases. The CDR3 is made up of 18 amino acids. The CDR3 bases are TGTGCCAGCAGCTTAGGAGTTAGCGGGAGTAGGAGCCCCTACGAGCAGTACTTC. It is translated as CASSLGVSGSRSPYEQYF.

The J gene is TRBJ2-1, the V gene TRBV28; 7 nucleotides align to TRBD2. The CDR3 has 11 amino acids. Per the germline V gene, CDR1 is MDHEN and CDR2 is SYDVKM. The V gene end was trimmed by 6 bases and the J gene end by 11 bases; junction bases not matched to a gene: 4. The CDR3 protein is CASRGTTQQFF. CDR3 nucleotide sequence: TGTGCCAGCAGGGGGACTACCCAGCAGTTCTTC.

The DNA for the CDR3 is TGTGCCAGCAGTTTACCTGGGGTTGGAAACACCATATATTTT. Residues: CASSLPGVGNTIYF. This chain links TRBV28 with TRBJ1-3; D is uncertain. The CDR3 totals 14 residues. Deletions cut 2 bases from V and 3 bases from J, with 8 bases between. Germline V lookup: CDR1 MDHEN, CDR2 SYDVKM.

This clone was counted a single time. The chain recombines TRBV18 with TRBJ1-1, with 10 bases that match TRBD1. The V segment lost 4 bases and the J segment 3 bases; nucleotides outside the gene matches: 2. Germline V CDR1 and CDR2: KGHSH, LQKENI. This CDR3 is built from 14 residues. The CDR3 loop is CASSRDRGDTEAFF. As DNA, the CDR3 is TGTGCCAGCTCACGGGACAGGGGAGACACTGAAGCTTTCTTT.

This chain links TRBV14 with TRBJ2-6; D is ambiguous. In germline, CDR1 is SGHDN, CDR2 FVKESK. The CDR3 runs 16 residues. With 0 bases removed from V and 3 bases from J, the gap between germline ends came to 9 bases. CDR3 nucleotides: TGTGCCAGCAGCCAAGATTTGGTTTATGGGGCCAACGTCCTGACTTTC. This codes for CASSQDLVYGANVLTF.

The CDR3 reads CASKAGDRARSEQYF. As DNA, the CDR3 is TGTGCCAGTAAAGCTGGCGACAGGGCGAGATCCGAGCAGTACTTC. The chain joins TRBV19 to TRBJ2-7, with 7 nucleotides matching TRBD1. The ends lost 7 bases at V and 6 bases at J; junction bases unmatched: 15. CDR1 LNHDA and CDR2 SQIVND come from the germline V gene (reference sequence). The CDR3 is 15 amino acids.

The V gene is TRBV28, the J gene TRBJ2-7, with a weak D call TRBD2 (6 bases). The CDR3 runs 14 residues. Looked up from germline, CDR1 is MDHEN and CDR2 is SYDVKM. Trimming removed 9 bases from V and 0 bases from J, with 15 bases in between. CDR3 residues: CASRVGGDSYEQYF. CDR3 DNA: TGTGCCAGTAGAGTGGGCGGGGACTCCTACGAGCAGTACTTC.

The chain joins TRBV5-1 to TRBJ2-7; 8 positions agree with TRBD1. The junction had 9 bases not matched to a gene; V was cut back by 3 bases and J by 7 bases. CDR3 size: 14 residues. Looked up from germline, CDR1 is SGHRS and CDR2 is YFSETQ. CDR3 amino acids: CASSYPDREWEQYF. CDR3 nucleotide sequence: TGCGCCAGCAGCTACCCGGACAGGGAGTGGGAGCAGTACTTC. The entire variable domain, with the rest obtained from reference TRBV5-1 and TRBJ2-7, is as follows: KAGVTQTPRYLIKTRGQQVTLSCSPISGHRSVSWYQQTPGQGLQFLFEYFSETQRNKGNFPGRFSGRQFSNSRSEMNVSTLELGDSALYLCASSYPDREWEQYFGPGTRLTVT.

CDR3 amino acids: CASSVDLRDRGTDTQYF. The CDR3 DNA sequence: TGTGCCAGCAGCGTAGACCTACGGGACAGGGGCACAGATACGCAGTATTTT. This sequence joins TRBV9 and TRBJ2-3; TRBD1 aligns across 9 bases. The CDR3 is made up of 17 amino acids. The germline CDR1 and CDR2 sequences are SGDLS and YYNGEE. V shed 0 bases and J 1 base; nucleotides not matched to a gene: 6.

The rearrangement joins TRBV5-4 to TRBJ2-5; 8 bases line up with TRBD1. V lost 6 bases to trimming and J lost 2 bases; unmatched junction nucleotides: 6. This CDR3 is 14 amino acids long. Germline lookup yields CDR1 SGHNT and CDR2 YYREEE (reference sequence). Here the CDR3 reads CASNDRGEQETQYF. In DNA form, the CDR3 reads TGTGCCAGCAACGACAGGGGAGAGCAAGAGACCCAGTACTTC.

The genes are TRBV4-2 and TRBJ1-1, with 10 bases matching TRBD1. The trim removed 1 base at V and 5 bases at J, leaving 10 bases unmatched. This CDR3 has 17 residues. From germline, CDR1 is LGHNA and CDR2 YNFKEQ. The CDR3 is CASSQVSIRTGGTEAFF. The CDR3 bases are TGTGCCAGCAGCCAAGTTTCAATTCGGACAGGGGGGACTGAAGCTTTCTTT.